Judged by abundance, the clone carrying this T cell receptor beta chain is medium-sized. Its antigen remains unknown. This sample stems from a study of spatial heterogeneity in lung cancer. Study as a whole: Within raw reads, each unique TCR and UMI combination appeared on average more than ten times.

V dropped 5 bases and J dropped 5 bases, with 8 bases sitting between them. The CDR3 has 12 residues. Per germline, CDR1 SGHAT and CDR2 FQNNGV. As for time point: sample taken at primary tumor resection. Whole RNA from tumor, nontumor lung or frozen PBMC was sequenced unsorted. Donation came from around 77 patients with untreated early-stage non-small cell lung cancer. TCRdb re-analysed the 5' RACE reads in MiXCR, keeping a single row per CDR3 protein. The sample lists roughly 20,000 distinct CDR3 sequences; under 6% were seen once. Points from the study as a whole: More often at tumor resection than at routine follow-up, ubiquitous expanded tumor TCRs were detected in the blood.

This TCR was recovered from a male donor with early-stage non-small cell lung cancer. This chain uses TRBV11-2 with TRBJ2-3; possible D gene TRBD2, 5 bases. Specimen: PBMCs, collected at surgery. The CDR3 DNA follows: TGTGCCAGCAGCCTTGGACTAGATACGCAGTATTTT. Encoded protein: CASSLGLDTQYF.